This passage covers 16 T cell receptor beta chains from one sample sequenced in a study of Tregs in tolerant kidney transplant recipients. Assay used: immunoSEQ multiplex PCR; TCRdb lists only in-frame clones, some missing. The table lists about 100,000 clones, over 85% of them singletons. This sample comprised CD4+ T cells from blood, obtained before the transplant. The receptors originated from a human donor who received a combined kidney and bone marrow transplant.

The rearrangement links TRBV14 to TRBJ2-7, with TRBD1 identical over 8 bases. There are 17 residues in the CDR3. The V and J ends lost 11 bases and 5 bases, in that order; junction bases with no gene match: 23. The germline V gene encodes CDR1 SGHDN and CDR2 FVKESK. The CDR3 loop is CAALGDRGPLICNEQYF. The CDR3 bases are TGTGCCGCCCTGGGTGACAGGGGTCCACTGATTTGCAACGAGCAGTACTTC. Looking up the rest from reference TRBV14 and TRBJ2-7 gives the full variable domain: EAGVTQFPSHSVIEKGQTVTLRCDPISGHDNLYWYRRVMGKEIKFLLHFVKESKQDESGMPNNRFLAERTGGTYSTLKVQPAELEDSGVYFCAALGDRGPLICNEQYFGPGTRLTVT.

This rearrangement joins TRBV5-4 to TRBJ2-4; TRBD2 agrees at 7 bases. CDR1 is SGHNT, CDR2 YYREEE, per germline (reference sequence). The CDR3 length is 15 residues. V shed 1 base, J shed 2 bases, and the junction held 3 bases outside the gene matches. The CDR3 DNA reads TGTGCCAGCAGCTTGAAGCGGGAACCCAAAAACATTCAGTACTTC. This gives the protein CASSLKREPKNIQYF.

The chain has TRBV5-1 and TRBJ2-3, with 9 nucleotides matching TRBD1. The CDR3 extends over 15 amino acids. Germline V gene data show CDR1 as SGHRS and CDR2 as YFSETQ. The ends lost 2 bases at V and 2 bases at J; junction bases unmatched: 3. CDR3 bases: TGCGCCAGCAGCTTTGGGACAGGGCTCACAGATACGCAGTATTTT. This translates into CASSFGTGLTDTQYF.

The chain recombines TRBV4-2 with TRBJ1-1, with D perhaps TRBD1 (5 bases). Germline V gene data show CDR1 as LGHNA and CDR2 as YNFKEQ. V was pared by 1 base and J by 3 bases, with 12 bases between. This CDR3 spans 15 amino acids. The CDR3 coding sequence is TGTGCCAGCAGCCAAGCCCGCTGGGGGGACACTGAAGCTTTCTTT. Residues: CASSQARWGDTEAFF.

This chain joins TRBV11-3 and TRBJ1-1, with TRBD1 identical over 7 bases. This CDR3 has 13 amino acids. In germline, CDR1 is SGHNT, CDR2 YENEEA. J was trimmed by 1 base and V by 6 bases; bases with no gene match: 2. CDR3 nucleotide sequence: TGTGCCAGCAGGGGACAGCAGAACACTGAAGCTTTCTTT. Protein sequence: CASRGQQNTEAFF.

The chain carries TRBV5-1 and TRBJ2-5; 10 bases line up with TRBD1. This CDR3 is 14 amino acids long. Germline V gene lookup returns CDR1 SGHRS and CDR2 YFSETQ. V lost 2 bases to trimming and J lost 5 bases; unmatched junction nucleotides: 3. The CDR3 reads CASSFTTGGETQYF. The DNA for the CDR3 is TGCGCCAGCAGCTTCACGACAGGGGGCGAGACCCAGTACTTC.

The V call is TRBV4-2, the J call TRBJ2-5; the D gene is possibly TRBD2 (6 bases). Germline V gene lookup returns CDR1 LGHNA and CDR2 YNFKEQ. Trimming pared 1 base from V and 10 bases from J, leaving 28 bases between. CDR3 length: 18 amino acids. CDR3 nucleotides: TGTGCCAGCAGCCAAGGTGTTGGGCGGGAATCCCCCTTTTCGGACCAGTACTTC. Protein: CASSQGVGRESPFSDQYF.

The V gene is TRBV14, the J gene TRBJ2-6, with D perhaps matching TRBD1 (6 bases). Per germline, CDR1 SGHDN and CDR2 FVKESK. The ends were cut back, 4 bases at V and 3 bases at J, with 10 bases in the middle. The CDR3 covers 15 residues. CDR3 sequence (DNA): TGTGCCAGCAGCCGTCAGGGGTATGGGGCCAACGTCCTGACTTTC. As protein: CASSRQGYGANVLTF. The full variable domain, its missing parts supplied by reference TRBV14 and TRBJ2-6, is EAGVTQFPSHSVIEKGQTVTLRCDPISGHDNLYWYRRVMGKEIKFLLHFVKESKQDESGMPNNRFLAERTGGTYSTLKVQPAELEDSGVYFCASSRQGYGANVLTFGAGSRLTVL.

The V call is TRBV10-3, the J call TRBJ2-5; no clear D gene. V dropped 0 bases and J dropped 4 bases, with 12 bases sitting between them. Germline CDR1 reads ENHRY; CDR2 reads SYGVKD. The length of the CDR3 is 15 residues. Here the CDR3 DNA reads TGTGCCATCAGTGAGTCCACCGGCAGCGCAGAGACCCAGTACTTC. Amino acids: CAISESTGSAETQYF.

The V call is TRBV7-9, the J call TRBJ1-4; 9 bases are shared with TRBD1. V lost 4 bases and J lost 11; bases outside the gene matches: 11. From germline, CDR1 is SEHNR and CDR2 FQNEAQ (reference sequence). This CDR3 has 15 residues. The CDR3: CASSSTGQGSEKLFF. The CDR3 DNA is TGTGCCAGCAGCTCGACTGGACAGGGGAGTGAGAAACTGTTTTTT.

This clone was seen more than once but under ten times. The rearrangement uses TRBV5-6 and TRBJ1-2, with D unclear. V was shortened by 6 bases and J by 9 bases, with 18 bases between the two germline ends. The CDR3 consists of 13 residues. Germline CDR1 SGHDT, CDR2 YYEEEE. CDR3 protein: CASTIGDNSRYTF. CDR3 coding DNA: TGTGCCAGCACCATTGGCGACAATTCGCGCTACACCTTC.

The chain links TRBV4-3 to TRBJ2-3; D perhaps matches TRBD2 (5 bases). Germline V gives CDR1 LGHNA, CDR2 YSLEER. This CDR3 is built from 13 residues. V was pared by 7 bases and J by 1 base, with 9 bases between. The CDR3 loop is CASKVGGTDTQYF. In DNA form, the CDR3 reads TGCGCCAGCAAGGTCGGGGGCACAGATACGCAGTATTTT.

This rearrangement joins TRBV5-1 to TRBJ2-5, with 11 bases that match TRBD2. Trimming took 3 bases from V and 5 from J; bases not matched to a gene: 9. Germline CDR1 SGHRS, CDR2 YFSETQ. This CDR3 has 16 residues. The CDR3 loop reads CASSSLAGGEWETQYF. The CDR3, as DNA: TGCGCCAGCAGCTCCTTAGCGGGAGGGGAATGGGAGACCCAGTACTTC.

This CDR3 is CASKALGDRGNQPQHF. The CDR3 DNA reads as TGTGCCAGTAAGGCTCTTGGGGACAGGGGTAATCAGCCCCAGCATTTT. V gene TRBV19 combines with J gene TRBJ1-5; 10 bases line up with TRBD1. V lost 7 bases and J lost 4; bases outside the gene matches: 10. The CDR3 extends over 16 amino acids. Germline V gene lookup returns CDR1 LNHDA and CDR2 SQIVND (reference sequence).

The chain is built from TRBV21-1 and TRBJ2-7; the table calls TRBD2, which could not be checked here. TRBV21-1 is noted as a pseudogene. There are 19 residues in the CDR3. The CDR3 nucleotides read TGTGCCAGCAGCAAAGGGAGGACTAGCGGGAGTAAGATTGGGTACGAGCAGTACTTC. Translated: CASSKGRTSGSKIGYEQYF.

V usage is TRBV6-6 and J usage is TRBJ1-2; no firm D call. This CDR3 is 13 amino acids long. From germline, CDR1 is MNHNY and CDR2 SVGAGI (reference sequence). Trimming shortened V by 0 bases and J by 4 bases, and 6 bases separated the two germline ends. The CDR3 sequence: CASSYSGAYGYTF. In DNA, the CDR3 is TGTGCCAGCAGTTACTCGGGAGCCTATGGCTACACCTTC.